The next 32 T cell receptor beta chains were all read from a single sample in a study of cytomegalovirus exposure and HLA in healthy donors. PCR involved 60 Vbeta and 13 Jbeta primers. Sequenced by immunoSEQ multiplex PCR; TCRdb stores in-frame clones only, minus some. This sample has tens of thousands of clones, with approximately 76% found just once. The specimen sequenced was PBMCs. These receptors originate from a woman in her 30s in good health and CMV-seropositive.

The chain couples TRBV7-9 to TRBJ1-4, with D tentatively TRBD1 (5 bases). The V end was cut by 1 base, the J end by 7 bases, with 13 bases between. The CDR3 totals 15 residues. Germline values: CDR1 SEHNR, CDR2 FQNEAQ (reference sequence). The CDR3 nucleotides are TGTGCCAGCAGCTTAGAGGGACTTGGGGGTGAAAAACTGTTTTTT. Protein product: CASSLEGLGGEKLFF.

The rearrangement uses TRBV5-6 and TRBJ1-3; D is undetermined. The CDR3 length is 12 residues. The V gene lost 2 bases and the J gene lost 8 bases, with 8 bases spanning the gap. The V gene's germline CDR1 is SGHDT and CDR2 YYEEEE. CDR3 amino acids: CASSFGSHTIYF. CDR3 sequence (DNA): TGTGCCAGCAGCTTCGGTTCGCACACCATATATTTT.

This clone occurred a few times. This specimen includes other DNA sequences encoding the same CDR3. The V and J genes are TRBV28 and TRBJ2-7; D possibly corresponds to TRBD2 (6 bases). The CDR3 runs to 14 residues. V gave up 2 bases and J gave up 4 bases, with 12 bases separating them. Germline CDR1 is MDHEN and CDR2 is SYDVKM. The CDR3 here is CASSLGGSGYEQYF. The CDR3 nucleotides are TGTGCCAGCAGTTTAGGAGGGTCTGGTTACGAGCAGTACTTC.

This chain links TRBV7-9 with TRBJ2-2, with 12 bases fitting TRBD2. The V segment lost 5 bases and the J segment 6 bases; nucleotides outside the gene matches: 1. CDR1 and CDR2 from the germline V gene are SEHNR and FQNEAQ (reference sequence). This CDR3 region has 14 residues. CDR3 protein: CASSTSGGSGELFF. The CDR3 nucleotides are TGTGCCAGCAGCACTAGCGGGGGGTCCGGGGAGCTGTTTTTT. Complete variable domain (other parts from reference TRBV7-9 and TRBJ2-2): DTGVSQNPRHKITKRGQNVTFRCDPISEHNRLYWYRQTLGQGPEFLTYFQNEAQLEKSRLLSDRFSAERPKGSFSTLEIQRTEQGDSAMYLCASSTSGGSGELFFGEGSRLTVL.

The rearrangement links TRBV27 to TRBJ1-1; no clear D gene. This CDR3 region has 14 residues. In germline, CDR1 is MNHEY, CDR2 SMNVEV (reference sequence). Trimming left V 5 bases short and J 1 base short, with 11 bases between. The CDR3 protein is CASSPAVKNTEAFF. CDR3 nucleotides: TGTGCCAGCAGTCCTGCGGTAAAGAACACTGAAGCTTTCTTT.

The genes are TRBV4-1 and TRBJ1-5; D is unclear. The CDR3 contains 16 residues. V lost 0 bases and J lost 0, with 9 bases in between. Germline V gene data show CDR1 as MGHRA and CDR2 as YSYEKL. Here the CDR3 reads CASSQDYSLSNQPQHF. The CDR3 DNA reads TGCGCCAGCAGCCAAGATTACAGCCTTAGCAATCAGCCCCAGCATTTT.

V is TRBV4-1 and J is TRBJ2-7; 7 bases match TRBD1. Trimming cost V 3 bases and J 0 bases; bases outside gene matches: 8. This CDR3 spans 16 amino acids. CDR1 is MGHRA, CDR2 YSYEKL, per germline. CDR3 in DNA: TGCGCCAGCAGCCAGGGTCCCGGGACAGCCTCCTACGAGCAGTACTTC. Its translation: CASSQGPGTASYEQYF.

The chain has TRBV9 and TRBJ2-5; the match to TRBD1 covers 8 bases. Germline V gene data show CDR1 as SGDLS and CDR2 as YYNGEE. V shed 3 bases, J shed 1 base, and the junction held 2 bases outside the gene matches. The CDR3 consists of 14 residues. The CDR3 nucleotides read TGTGCCAGCAGCGCGACAGGGGCCCAAGAGACCCAGTACTTC. Translating gives CASSATGAQETQYF. Full variable domain (remainder filled in from reference TRBV9 and TRBJ2-5): DSGVTQTPKHLITATGQRVTLRCSPRSGDLSVYWYQQSLDQGLQFLIQYYNGEERAKGNILERFSAQQFPDLHSELNLSSLELGDSALYFCASSATGAQETQYFGPGTRLLVL.

The chain combines TRBV4-2 with TRBJ1-1; D remains ambiguous. From germline, CDR1 is LGHNA and CDR2 YNFKEQ. This CDR3 has 16 amino acids. With 1 base removed from V and 3 bases from J, the gap between germline ends came to 15 bases. The CDR3 region is CASSQGREGSYTEAFF. Here the CDR3 DNA reads TGTGCCAGCAGCCAAGGGAGGGAGGGAAGTTACACTGAAGCTTTCTTT.

The chain uses TRBV27 and TRBJ1-5, with TRBD1 identical over 7 bases. Losses at the gene ends were 4 bases for V and 4 bases for J; bases not matched to a gene: 4. This CDR3 spans 14 amino acids. Germline lookup yields CDR1 MNHEY and CDR2 SMNVEV (reference sequence). CDR3 bases: TGTGCCAGCAGTTCCCCAGGGGGAAATCAGCCCCAGCATTTT. This codes for CASSSPGGNQPQHF.

The rearrangement uses TRBV30 and TRBJ1-5, with D perhaps matching TRBD1 (5 bases). The CDR3 has 14 amino acids. Germline CDR1 is GTSNPN and CDR2 is SVGIG (reference sequence). V shed 2 bases and J shed 6 bases, with 14 bases lying between them. The CDR3 region is CAWSPPWGGQPQHF. The CDR3, as DNA: TGTGCCTGGAGTCCACCTTGGGGGGGTCAGCCCCAGCATTTT.

The J gene is TRBJ1-2, the V gene TRBV7-2, with 7 bases fitting TRBD1. V lost 2 bases, J lost 6 bases, and 3 bases stayed unmatched. This CDR3 is 13 amino acids long. Per germline, CDR1 SGHTA and CDR2 FQGNSA. The CDR3 DNA reads as TGTGCCAGCAGCTTAAGACAGGGAGATGGCTACACCTTC. This sequence encodes CASSLRQGDGYTF.

The CDR3 here is CASSLYRFTAGDSGNTIYF. The CDR3 coding sequence is TGTGCCAGCAGTTTATACCGTTTTACAGCGGGGGACTCTGGAAACACCATATATTTT. J is TRBJ1-3 and V is TRBV28; perhaps TRBD1 as D (5 bases). The germline gives CDR1 MDHEN, CDR2 SYDVKM. The V end lost 1 base, the J end lost 0 bases, and 19 bases lay between the germline ends. This CDR3 region has 19 residues.

J is TRBJ1-6 and V is TRBV7-2; TRBD1 agrees at 9 bases. With 1 base clipped from V and 7 bases from J, the junction kept 5 bases outside the gene matches. This CDR3 spans 16 amino acids. Germline V CDR1 and CDR2: SGHTA, FQGNSA. CDR3 amino acids: CASSLVSGTGNSPLHF. The CDR3 DNA follows: TGTGCCAGCAGCTTAGTCTCCGGGACAGGGAATTCACCCCTCCACTTT.

The sample holds a few counts of this clone. The rearrangement joins TRBV4-1 to TRBJ1-5; D not resolved. The CDR3 totals 16 residues. The V end was cut by 0 bases, the J end by 8 bases, with 17 bases between. Per the germline V gene, CDR1 is MGHRA and CDR2 is YSYEKL. The CDR3 loop is CASSQDEGGWKKPQHF. The CDR3 DNA reads as TGCGCCAGCAGCCAAGATGAGGGAGGCTGGAAAAAGCCCCAGCATTTT.

The chain carries TRBV6-1 and TRBJ1-4, with D possibly being TRBD1 (6 bases). The length of the CDR3 is 14 residues. The V end lost 6 bases, the J end lost 5 bases, and 13 bases lay between the germline ends. Germline lookup yields CDR1 MNHNS and CDR2 SASEGT. Here the CDR3 DNA reads TGTGCCAGCAGCCGGACAGTGTCGAATGAAAAACTGTTTTTT. It encodes CASSRTVSNEKLFF.

The rearrangement links TRBV28 to TRBJ1-5; D uncertain. The germline CDR1 and CDR2 sequences are MDHEN and SYDVKM. This CDR3 comprises 11 residues. V lost 5 bases, J lost 5 bases, and 4 bases lay in between. DNA for the CDR3: TGTGCCAGCAGTCTAGATCAGCCCCAGCATTTT. It is translated as CASSLDQPQHF.

The J gene is TRBJ2-3, the V gene TRBV15; the match to TRBD2 covers 10 bases. This CDR3 comprises 15 residues. Per the germline V gene, CDR1 is LNHNV and CDR2 is YYDKDF (reference sequence). V lost 5 bases and J lost 8; bases outside the gene matches: 10. The CDR3 DNA reads TGTGCCACCAGCGGACCTAGCGGGAGATCCGGTACGCAGTATTTT. Encoded protein: CATSGPSGRSGTQYF.

This clone was picked up one time. J is TRBJ1-1 and V is TRBV14; a possible D gene is TRBD1 (5 bases). V was cut by 3 bases and J by 0 bases, with 11 bases left in between. Germline assignment: CDR1 SGHDN and CDR2 FVKESK. The CDR3 totals 15 residues. The chain's CDR3 is CASSQGGALNTEAFF. The CDR3 DNA reads as TGTGCCAGCAGCCAGGGGGGAGCTCTGAACACTGAAGCTTTCTTT.

This clone appeared a single time. DNA of the CDR3: TGCAGCGTGGGCCCGACTAGCCGTTACAACAATGAGCAGTTCTTC. Its protein is CSVGPTSRYNNEQFF. The chain carries TRBV29-1 and TRBJ2-1, with 7 positions matching TRBD2. This CDR3 contains 15 residues. From germline, CDR1 is SQVTM and CDR2 ANQGSEA. J was trimmed by 5 bases and V by 6 bases; bases with no gene match: 13.

J is TRBJ1-5 and V is TRBV30, with D tentatively TRBD1 (6 bases). This CDR3 is 13 amino acids long. V dropped 3 bases and J dropped 2 bases, with 8 bases sitting between them. Germline CDR1 reads GTSNPN; CDR2 reads SVGIG (reference sequence). The CDR3 DNA sequence: TGTGCCTGGAGACAGGGAGGCAATCAGCCCCAGCATTTT. Translation: CAWRQGGNQPQHF.

The chain employs TRBV28 and TRBJ2-1; 9 bases are a match to TRBD2. The V gene's germline CDR1 is MDHEN and CDR2 SYDVKM. The ends lost 2 bases at V and 4 bases at J; junction bases unmatched: 3. CDR3 length: 15 amino acids. CDR3 DNA sequence: TGTGCCAGCAGTTTAGTCGCGGGAGGGTACAATGAGCAGTTCTTC. As protein: CASSLVAGGYNEQFF.

This clone occurred once. The chain uses TRBV9 and TRBJ2-3, with 7 bases lining up with TRBD1. Germline V lookup: CDR1 SGDLS, CDR2 YYNGEE. The CDR3 spans 14 residues. Germline trimming cut 0 bases from V and 6 bases from J; bases unmatched to any gene: 4. CDR3 in DNA: TGTGCCAGCAGCGTAGGAGGGGGCGGGGATACGCAGTATTTT. This translates into CASSVGGGGDTQYF.

This chain connects TRBV7-6 to TRBJ2-2; TRBD2 might be the D (6 bases). The ends were cut back, 4 bases at V and 2 bases at J, with 8 bases in the middle. CDR1 and CDR2 (germline): SGHVS, FNYEAQ. The CDR3 contains 14 residues. In nucleotides, the CDR3 is TGTGCCAGCAGCTCGGGGGAAAACACCGGGGAGCTGTTTTTT. Its translation: CASSSGENTGELFF.

The chain uses TRBV25-1 and TRBJ2-5, with 9 nucleotides matching TRBD2. V shed 5 bases and J 5 bases; nucleotides not matched to a gene: 18. CDR1 MGHDK and CDR2 SYGVNS come from the germline V gene. This CDR3 contains 18 residues. CDR3 residues: CASSQLLSNSGRRETQYF. The CDR3 nucleotides read TGTGCCAGCAGTCAATTGCTATCCAATAGCGGGAGAAGGGAGACCCAGTACTTC.

This clone was seen a handful of times. CDR3 residues: CASSSWSRNTEAFF. CDR3 nucleotides: TGTGCCAGCAGTTCTTGGAGTAGGAACACTGAAGCTTTCTTT. The chain carries TRBV4-2 and TRBJ1-1; no clear D. In germline, CDR1 is LGHNA, CDR2 YNFKEQ. The CDR3 spans 14 residues. V gave up 6 bases and J gave up 1 base, with 12 bases separating them.

This clone is a singleton in its sample. The V call is TRBV27, the J call TRBJ2-2; TRBD1 matches 7 bases. Germline loops: CDR1 MNHEY, CDR2 SMNVEV (reference sequence). After removal of 6 bases from V and 4 bases from J, the junction contained 5 bases not matched to a gene. This CDR3 comprises 14 residues. CDR3: CASRPTGATGELFF. The CDR3 bases are TGTGCCAGCAGACCCACAGGGGCCACCGGGGAGCTGTTTTTT.

The chain links TRBV6-1 to TRBJ1-6; D is ambiguous. CDR1 is MNHNS, CDR2 SASEGT, per germline. This CDR3 has 14 residues. V was shortened by 11 bases and J by 0 bases, with 11 bases between the two germline ends. CDR3 DNA: TGTGCCCACAGAGGGAGCTCCTATAATTCACCCCTCCACTTT. Its protein product is CAHRGSSYNSPLHF.

The genes are TRBV4-2 and TRBJ2-7, with D tentatively TRBD1 (6 bases). Trimming shortened V by 1 base and J by 6 bases, and 16 bases separated the two germline ends. This CDR3 has 15 residues. Germline lookup yields CDR1 LGHNA and CDR2 YNFKEQ. The CDR3 DNA follows: TGTGCCAGCAGCCAAGCTGGGACACTGTTGAGCGAGCAGTACTTC. Translation: CASSQAGTLLSEQYF.

The chain combines TRBV14 with TRBJ2-5, with 9 nucleotides matching TRBD1. The CDR3 extends over 16 amino acids. Trimming at V came to 5 bases and at J to 4 bases, leaving 11 bases not matched to a gene. Germline CDR1 is SGHDN and CDR2 is FVKESK. The CDR3 DNA sequence: TGTGCCAGCAGCTCGAAATTCGGGACAGGGCGAGAGACCCAGTACTTC. Translating it yields CASSSKFGTGRETQYF.

In its sample, this clone was seen a few times. The chain is built from TRBV7-9 and TRBJ2-1; TRBD1 is a possible D gene (5 bases). CDR3 size: 15 residues. Trimming removed 2 bases from V and 4 bases from J, with 12 bases in between. In germline, CDR1 is SEHNR, CDR2 FQNEAQ (reference sequence). The CDR3 DNA reads TGTGCCAGCAGCTTAAATACAGGAGCTTACAATGAGCAGTTCTTC. Its protein is CASSLNTGAYNEQFF.

This chain connects TRBV6-5 to TRBJ2-7; D is perhaps TRBD2 (6 bases). Deletions cut 8 bases from V and 4 bases from J, with 15 bases between. This CDR3 has 13 residues. CDR1 MNHEY and CDR2 SVGAGI come from the germline V gene. The CDR3 is CASSKRESYEQYF. DNA for the CDR3: TGTGCCAGCTCCAAACGGGAGTCGTACGAGCAGTACTTC.